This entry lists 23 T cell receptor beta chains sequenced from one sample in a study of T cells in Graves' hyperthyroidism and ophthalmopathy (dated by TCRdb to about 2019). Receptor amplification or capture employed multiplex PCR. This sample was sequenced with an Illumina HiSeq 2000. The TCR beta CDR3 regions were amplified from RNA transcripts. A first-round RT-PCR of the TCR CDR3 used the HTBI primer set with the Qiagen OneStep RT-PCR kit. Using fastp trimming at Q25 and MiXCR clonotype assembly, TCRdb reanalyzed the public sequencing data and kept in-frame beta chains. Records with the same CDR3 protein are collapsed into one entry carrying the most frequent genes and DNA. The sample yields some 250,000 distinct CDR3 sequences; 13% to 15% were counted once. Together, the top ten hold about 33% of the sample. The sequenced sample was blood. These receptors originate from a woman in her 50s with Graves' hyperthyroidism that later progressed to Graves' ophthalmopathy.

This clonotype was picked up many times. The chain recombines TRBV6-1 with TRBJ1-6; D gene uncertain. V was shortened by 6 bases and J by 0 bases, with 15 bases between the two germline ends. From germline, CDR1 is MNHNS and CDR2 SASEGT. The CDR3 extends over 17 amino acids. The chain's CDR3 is CASSLGPRSSYNSPLHF. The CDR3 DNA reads TGTGCCAGCAGCCTCGGTCCACGGAGCTCCTATAATTCACCCCTCCACTTT.

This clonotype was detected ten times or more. The CDR3 DNA is TGCAGTGCTCCTGGACTAGCGGGAACAAATGAGCAGTTCTTC. It yields the protein CSAPGLAGTNEQFF. The chain is built from TRBV20-1 and TRBJ2-1; 12 bases map to TRBD2. This CDR3 region has 14 residues. Per germline, CDR1 DFQATT and CDR2 SNEGSKA (reference sequence). V lost 5 bases, J lost 7 bases, and 6 bases stayed unmatched.

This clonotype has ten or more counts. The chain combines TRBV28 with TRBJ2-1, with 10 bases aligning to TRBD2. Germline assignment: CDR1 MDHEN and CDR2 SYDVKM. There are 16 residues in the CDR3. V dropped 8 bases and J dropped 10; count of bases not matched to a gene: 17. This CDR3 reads CASAMPGLAMGREQFF. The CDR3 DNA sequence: TGTGCCAGCGCTATGCCGGGACTAGCGATGGGTAGAGAGCAGTTCTTC.

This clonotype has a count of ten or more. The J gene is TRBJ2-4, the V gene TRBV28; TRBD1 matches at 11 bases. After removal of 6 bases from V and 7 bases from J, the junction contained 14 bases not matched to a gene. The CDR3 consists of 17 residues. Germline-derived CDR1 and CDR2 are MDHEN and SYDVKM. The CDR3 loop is CASSPLWDRGVLNIQYF. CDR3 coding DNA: TGTGCCAGCAGCCCTCTATGGGACAGGGGGGTTCTGAACATTCAGTACTTC.

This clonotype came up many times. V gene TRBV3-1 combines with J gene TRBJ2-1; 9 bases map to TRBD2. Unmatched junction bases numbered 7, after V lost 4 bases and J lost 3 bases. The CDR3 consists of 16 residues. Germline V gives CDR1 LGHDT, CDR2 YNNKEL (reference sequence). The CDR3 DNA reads TGTGCCAGCAGCCGTCTGACTAGCGGAATCTACAATGAGCAGTTCTTC. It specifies CASSRLTSGIYNEQFF.

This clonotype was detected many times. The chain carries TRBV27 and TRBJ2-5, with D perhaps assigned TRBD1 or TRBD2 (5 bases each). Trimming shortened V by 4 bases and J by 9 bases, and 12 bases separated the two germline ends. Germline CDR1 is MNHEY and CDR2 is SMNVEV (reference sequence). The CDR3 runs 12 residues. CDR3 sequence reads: CASSSGALPQYF. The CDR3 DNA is TGTGCCAGCAGTTCCGGGGCCCTCCCCCAGTACTTC.

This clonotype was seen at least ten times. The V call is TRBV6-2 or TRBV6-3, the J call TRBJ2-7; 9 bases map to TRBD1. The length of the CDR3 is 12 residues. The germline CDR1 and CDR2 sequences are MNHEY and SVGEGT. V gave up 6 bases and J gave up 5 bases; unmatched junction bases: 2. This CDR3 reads CASSRQGDEQYF. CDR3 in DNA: TGTGCCAGCAGCAGACAGGGGGACGAGCAGTACTTC.

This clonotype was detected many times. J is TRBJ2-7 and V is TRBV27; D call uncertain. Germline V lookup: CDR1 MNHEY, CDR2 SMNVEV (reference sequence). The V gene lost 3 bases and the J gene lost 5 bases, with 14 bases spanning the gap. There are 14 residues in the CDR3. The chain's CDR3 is CASSFRTTIHEQYF. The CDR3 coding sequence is TGTGCCAGCAGTTTCAGGACCACAATCCACGAGCAGTACTTC.

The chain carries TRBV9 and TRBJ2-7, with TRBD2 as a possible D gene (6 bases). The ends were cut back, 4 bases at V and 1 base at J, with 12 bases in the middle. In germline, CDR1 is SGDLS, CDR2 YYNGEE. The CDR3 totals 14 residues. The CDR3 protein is CASSLRGVSYEQYF. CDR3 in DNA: TGTGCCAGCAGCTTACGCGGGGTGTCCTACGAGCAGTACTTC.

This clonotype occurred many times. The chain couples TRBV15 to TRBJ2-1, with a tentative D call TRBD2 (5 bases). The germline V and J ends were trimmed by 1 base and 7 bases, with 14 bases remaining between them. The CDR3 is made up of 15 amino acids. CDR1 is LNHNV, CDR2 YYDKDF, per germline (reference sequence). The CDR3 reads CATSRGTTRANEQFF. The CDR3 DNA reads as TGTGCCACCAGCAGAGGAACCACTAGGGCTAATGAGCAGTTCTTC.

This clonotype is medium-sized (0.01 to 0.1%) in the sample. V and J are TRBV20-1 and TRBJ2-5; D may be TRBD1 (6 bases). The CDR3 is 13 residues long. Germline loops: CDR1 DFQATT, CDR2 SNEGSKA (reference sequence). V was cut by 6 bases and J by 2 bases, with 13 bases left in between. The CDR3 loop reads CSAGNRVQETQYF. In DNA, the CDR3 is TGCAGTGCCGGGAACAGGGTACAAGAGACCCAGTACTTC.

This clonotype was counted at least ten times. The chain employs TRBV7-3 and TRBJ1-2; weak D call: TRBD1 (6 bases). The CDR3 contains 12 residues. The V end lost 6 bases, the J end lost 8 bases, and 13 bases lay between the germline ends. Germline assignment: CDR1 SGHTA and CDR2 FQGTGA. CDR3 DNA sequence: TGTGCCAGCAGACCCTCCGGGGGCGGCTACACCTTC. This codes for CASRPSGGGYTF.

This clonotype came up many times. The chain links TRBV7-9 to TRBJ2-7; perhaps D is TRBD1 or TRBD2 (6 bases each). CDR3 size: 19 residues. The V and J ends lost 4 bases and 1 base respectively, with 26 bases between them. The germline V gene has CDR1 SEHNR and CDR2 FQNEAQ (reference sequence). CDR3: CASSSVGGWGYTGSYEQYF. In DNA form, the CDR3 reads TGTGCCAGCAGCTCCGTAGGGGGGTGGGGCTATACAGGATCCTACGAGCAGTACTTC. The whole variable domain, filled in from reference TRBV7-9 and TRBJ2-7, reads DTGVSQNPRHKITKRGQNVTFRCDPISEHNRLYWYRQTLGQGPEFLTYFQNEAQLEKSRLLSDRFSAERPKGSFSTLEIQRTEQGDSAMYLCASSSVGGWGYTGSYEQYFGPGTRLTVT.

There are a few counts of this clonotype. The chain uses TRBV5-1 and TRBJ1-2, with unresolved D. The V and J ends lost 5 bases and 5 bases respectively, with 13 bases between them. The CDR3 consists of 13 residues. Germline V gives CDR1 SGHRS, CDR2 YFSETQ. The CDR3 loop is CASRATGRYGYTF. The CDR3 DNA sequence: TGCGCCAGCAGGGCGACGGGGAGGTATGGCTACACCTTC.

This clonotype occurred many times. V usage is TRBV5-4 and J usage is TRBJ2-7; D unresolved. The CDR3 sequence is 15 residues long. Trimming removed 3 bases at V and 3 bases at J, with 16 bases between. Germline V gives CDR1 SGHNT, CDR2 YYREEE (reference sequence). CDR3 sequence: CASSSTGTIRYEQYF. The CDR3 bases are TGTGCCAGCAGCTCTACGGGTACGATCCGCTACGAGCAGTACTTC.

The CDR3 DNA follows: TGTGCCAGCAGCCAAGAGACTAGCGGGGTATACAATGAGCAGTTCTTC. Encoded protein: CASSQETSGVYNEQFF. The V call is TRBV4-2, the J call TRBJ2-1; 11 bases fit TRBD2. Germline loops: CDR1 LGHNA, CDR2 YNFKEQ. J gave up 4 bases and V 0 bases, and 2 bases lay outside the gene matches. This CDR3 has 16 residues.

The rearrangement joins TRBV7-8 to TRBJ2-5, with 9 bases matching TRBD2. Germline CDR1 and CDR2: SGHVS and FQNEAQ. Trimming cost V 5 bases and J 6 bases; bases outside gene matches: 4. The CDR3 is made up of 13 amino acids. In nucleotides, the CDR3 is TGTGCCAGCAGCCCCACTAGCGGGCAGACCCAGTACTTC. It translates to CASSPTSGQTQYF.

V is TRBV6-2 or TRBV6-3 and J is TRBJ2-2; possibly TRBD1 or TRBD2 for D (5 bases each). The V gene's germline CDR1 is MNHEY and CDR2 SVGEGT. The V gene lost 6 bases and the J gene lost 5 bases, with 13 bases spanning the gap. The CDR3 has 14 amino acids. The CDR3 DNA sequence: TGTGCCAGCAGCCAAGGGACCACAACCGGGGAGCTGTTTTTT. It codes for CASSQGTTTGELFF.

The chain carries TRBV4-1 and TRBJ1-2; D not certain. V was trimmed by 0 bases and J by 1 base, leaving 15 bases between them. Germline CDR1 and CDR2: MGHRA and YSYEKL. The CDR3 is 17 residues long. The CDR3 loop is CASSQDYRQSLNYGYTF. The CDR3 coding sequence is TGCGCCAGCAGCCAAGACTACAGACAATCACTTAACTATGGCTACACCTTC.

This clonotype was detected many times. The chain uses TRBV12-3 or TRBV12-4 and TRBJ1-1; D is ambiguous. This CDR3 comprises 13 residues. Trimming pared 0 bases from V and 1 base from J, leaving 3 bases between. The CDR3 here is CASSLASNTEAFF. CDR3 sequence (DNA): TGTGCCAGCAGTTTAGCCTCGAACACTGAAGCTTTCTTT.

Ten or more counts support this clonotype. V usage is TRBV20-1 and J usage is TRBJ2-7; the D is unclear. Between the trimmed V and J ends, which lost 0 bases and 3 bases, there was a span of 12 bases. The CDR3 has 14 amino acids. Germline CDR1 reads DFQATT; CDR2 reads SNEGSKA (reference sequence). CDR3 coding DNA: TGCAGTGCTAGAGACAGGAGAGGATACTACGAGCAGTACTTC. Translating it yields CSARDRRGYYEQYF.

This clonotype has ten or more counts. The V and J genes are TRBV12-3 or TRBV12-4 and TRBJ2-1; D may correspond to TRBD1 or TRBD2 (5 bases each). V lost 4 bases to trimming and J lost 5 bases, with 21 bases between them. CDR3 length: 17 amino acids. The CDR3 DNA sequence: TGTGCCAGCAGTTCCCCGGGACCTTGGGATATACACAATGAGCAGTTCTTC. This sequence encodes CASSSPGPWDIHNEQFF.

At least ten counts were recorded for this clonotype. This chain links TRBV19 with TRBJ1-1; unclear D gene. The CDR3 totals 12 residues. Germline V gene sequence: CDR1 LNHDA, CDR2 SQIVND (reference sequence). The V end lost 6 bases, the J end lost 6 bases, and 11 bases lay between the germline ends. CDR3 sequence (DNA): TGTGCCAGTAGACCGGGTTACGCTGAAGCTTTCTTT. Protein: CASRPGYAEAFF. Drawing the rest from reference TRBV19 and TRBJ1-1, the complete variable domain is DGGITQSPKYLFRKEGQNVTLSCEQNLNHDAMYWYRQDPGQGLRLIYYSQIVNDFQKGDIAEGYSVSREKKESFPLTVTSAQKNPTAFYLCASRPGYAEAFFGQGTRLTVV.